The 19 T cell receptor beta chains reported below all come from one sample, sequenced in a study of technical replicates of blood from a few donors. Assay used: immunoSEQ multiplex PCR; TCRdb lists only in-frame clones, some missing. Of about 66,000 clones in the sample, approximately 90% were seen once. The sample taken for sequencing was PBMCs. The receptors derive from a human donor in good health. Some clones in this sample may be carry-over from other donors' samples.

V usage is TRBV14 and J usage is TRBJ2-7; possibly TRBD1 for D (6 bases). The CDR3 spans 14 residues. Trimming left V 1 base short and J 5 bases short, with 12 bases between. In germline, CDR1 is SGHDN, CDR2 FVKESK. DNA of the CDR3: TGTGCCAGCAGCCAAGTTTTCAGGGGCCACGAGCAGTACTTC. This gives the protein CASSQVFRGHEQYF.

The V and J genes are TRBV7-8 and TRBJ1-5; the match to TRBD1 covers 8 bases. This CDR3 region has 14 residues. CDR1 and CDR2 from the germline V gene are SGHVS and FQNEAQ. The V and J ends lost 4 bases and 7 bases, in that order; junction bases with no gene match: 6. The CDR3 protein is CASSYRTGKQPQHF. The CDR3 DNA is TGTGCCAGCAGCTACCGGACAGGGAAACAGCCCCAGCATTTT.

V usage is TRBV7-2 and J usage is TRBJ2-1; 11 positions match TRBD2. This CDR3 has 14 residues. In germline, CDR1 is SGHTA, CDR2 FQGNSA. Trimming took 5 bases from V and 6 from J; bases not matched to a gene: 3. The CDR3 DNA is TGTGCCAGCAGCCCTAGCGGGGGGCCCAATGAGCAGTTCTTC. Translation gives CASSPSGGPNEQFF.

The chain carries TRBV29-1 and TRBJ1-1; TRBD1 matches at 11 bases. CDR1 and CDR2 (germline): SQVTM, ANQGSEA. J gave up 4 bases and V 7 bases, and 5 bases lay outside the gene matches. CDR3 length: 13 residues. This chain's CDR3 is CSGGGQGATEAFF. CDR3 sequence (DNA): TGCAGCGGGGGAGGACAGGGGGCCACTGAAGCTTTCTTT.

The J gene is TRBJ2-1, the V gene TRBV6-1, with 10 bases that match TRBD2. The CDR3 covers 15 residues. V dropped 8 bases and J dropped 6; count of bases not matched to a gene: 10. Germline-derived CDR1 and CDR2 are MNHNS and SASEGT. The CDR3, as DNA: TGTGCCAGCGGAGGACTAGCGGTTCCGGGCAATGAGCAGTTCTTC. It yields the protein CASGGLAVPGNEQFF.

The CDR3 is CASSELQGASYEQYF. DNA of the CDR3: TGTGCCAGCAGTGAGTTGCAGGGGGCGTCCTACGAGCAGTACTTC. The chain links TRBV6-1 to TRBJ2-7; 8 bases line up with TRBD1. The CDR3 consists of 15 residues. Trimming cost V 3 bases and J 1 base; bases outside gene matches: 5. The germline V gene encodes CDR1 MNHNS and CDR2 SASEGT.

This chain links TRBV18 with TRBJ2-6; 9 bases agree with TRBD1. Trimming removed 3 bases from V and 4 bases from J; junction bases left unmatched: 4. The CDR3 is 16 amino acids. The germline V gene has CDR1 KGHSH and CDR2 LQKENI. CDR3 in DNA: TGTGCCAGCTCACCCACAGGGGGCTCCGGGGCCAACGTCCTGACTTTC. Its translation: CASSPTGGSGANVLTF.

A remark on this clone: This same CDR3 is encoded by further DNA sequences in the sample. This chain joins TRBV30 and TRBJ2-7, with D tentatively TRBD1 (6 bases). V was trimmed by 4 bases and J by 3 bases, leaving 10 bases between them. The CDR3 covers 12 residues. Germline CDR1 GTSNPN, CDR2 SVGIG (reference sequence). The CDR3 is CAWTKGGYEQYF. The CDR3 nucleotides are TGTGCCTGGACGAAAGGGGGCTACGAGCAGTACTTC.

The chain carries TRBV6-5 and TRBJ2-2; tentatively, D is TRBD2 (5 bases). CDR1 is MNHEY and CDR2 is SVGAGI in the germline V gene. The ends were cut back, 6 bases at V and 1 base at J, with 6 bases in the middle. The CDR3 totals 13 residues. Here the CDR3 DNA reads TGTGCCAGCAGGGGGAGGAACACCGGGGAGCTGTTTTTT. Its translation: CASRGRNTGELFF.

V is TRBV9 and J is TRBJ2-1; perhaps TRBD1 as D (5 bases). V dropped 3 bases and J dropped 6 bases, with 19 bases sitting between them. Looked up from germline, CDR1 is SGDLS and CDR2 is YYNGEE. The CDR3 sequence is 16 residues long. As DNA, the CDR3 is TGTGCCAGCAGCGCCCAGGGCACCAAAACGTCCAATGAGCAGTTCTTC. This sequence encodes CASSAQGTKTSNEQFF.

This chain links TRBV2 with TRBJ1-6, with a weak D call TRBD1 (5 bases). The ends were cut back, 0 bases at V and 8 bases at J, with 11 bases in the middle. CDR3 length: 15 residues. The germline gives CDR1 SNHLY, CDR2 FYNNEI. Here the CDR3 DNA reads TGTGCCAGCAGTGAAGCGCCAGGGAATCATTCACCCCTCCACTTT. It codes for CASSEAPGNHSPLHF. Based on the CDR3 plus reference TRBV2 and TRBJ1-6, the full variable domain is EPEVTQTPSHQVTQMGQEVILRCVPISNHLYFYWYRQILGQKVEFLVSFYNNEISEKSEIFDDQFSVERPDGSNFTLKIRSTKLEDSAMYFCASSEAPGNHSPLHFGNGTRLTVT.

This rearrangement joins TRBV7-2 to TRBJ1-5, with TRBD1 as a possible D gene (6 bases). Germline V gives CDR1 SGHTA, CDR2 FQGNSA. The ends were cut back, 1 base at V and 4 bases at J, with 14 bases in the middle. The CDR3 has 16 residues. The CDR3 DNA follows: TGTGCCAGCAGCTTAGGTCACAGGGTAGGGAATCAGCCCCAGCATTTT. It yields the protein CASSLGHRVGNQPQHF.

The gene calls are TRBV5-1 and TRBJ2-7, with 9 nucleotides matching TRBD1. Trimming cost V 3 bases and J 0 bases; bases outside gene matches: 7. CDR3 length: 16 residues. Per the germline V gene, CDR1 is SGHRS and CDR2 is YFSETQ. CDR3 residues: CASSSSWTGASYEQYF. As DNA, the CDR3 is TGCGCCAGCAGCTCCTCCTGGACAGGGGCCTCCTACGAGCAGTACTTC.

Only a few counts were recorded for this clone. The chain couples TRBV4-2 to TRBJ2-1; 8 bases align to TRBD2. This CDR3 has 15 amino acids. From germline, CDR1 is LGHNA and CDR2 YNFKEQ. V shed 1 base, J shed 10 bases, and the junction held 9 bases outside the gene matches. Written as DNA, the CDR3 is TGTGCCAGCAGCCAAGTATTGTTAGCGGGATCGGAGCAGTTCTTC. Amino acid sequence: CASSQVLLAGSEQFF.

This clone has a single count. The chain recombines TRBV5-1 with TRBJ1-1; unclear D gene. This CDR3 has 15 residues. Germline lookup yields CDR1 SGHRS and CDR2 YFSETQ. The V and J ends lost 1 base and 0 bases respectively, with 10 bases between them. For the CDR3, the DNA is TGCGCCAGCAGCTTGAGTGCAGACTTGAACACTGAAGCTTTCTTT. Translating gives CASSLSADLNTEAFF.

The chain is built from TRBV7-8 and TRBJ1-5; the D gene is possibly TRBD1 (5 bases). V was shortened by 2 bases and J by 7 bases, with 18 bases between the two germline ends. The CDR3 totals 16 residues. CDR1 is SGHVS, CDR2 FQNEAQ, per germline. The CDR3 nucleotides read TGTGCCAGCAGCTTAAGTAGCGGGGCCATTAGCCAGCCCCAGCATTTT. Encoded protein: CASSLSSGAISQPQHF.

The rearrangement uses TRBV27 and TRBJ1-4, with D possibly matching TRBD1 (6 bases). Trimming removed 6 bases from V and 3 bases from J, with 14 bases in between. Germline loops: CDR1 MNHEY, CDR2 SMNVEV (reference sequence). This CDR3 contains 15 residues. The CDR3 region is CASSITGLANEKLFF. In nucleotides, the CDR3 is TGTGCCAGCAGCATCACAGGGCTCGCTAATGAAAAACTGTTTTTT.

This chain joins TRBV2 and TRBJ2-1; 11 bases align to TRBD2. Looked up from germline, CDR1 is SNHLY and CDR2 is FYNNEI. The CDR3 has 14 amino acids. The V segment lost 5 bases and the J segment 8 bases; nucleotides outside the gene matches: 5. This CDR3 is CASSRLAGYDEQFF. The CDR3, as DNA: TGTGCCAGCAGTCGACTAGCGGGGTACGATGAGCAGTTCTTC.

The V and J genes are TRBV5-1 and TRBJ1-3; D gene ambiguous. Germline V gene sequence: CDR1 SGHRS, CDR2 YFSETQ. CDR3 length: 14 amino acids. V was pared by 2 bases and J by 4 bases, with 10 bases between. CDR3 in DNA: TGCGCCAGCAGCTTAGAGGGTGGAGGAAACACCATATATTTT. It yields the protein CASSLEGGGNTIYF.